Listed below are T cell receptor beta chains from one sample, sequenced in a study of blood T cell repertoires in COVID-19. Repertoires were generated with immunoSEQ multiplex PCR, while TCRdb's copy carries only in-frame clones and drops some. The sample carries a few hundred thousand clones, about nine tenths recorded once. The sequenced sample consisted of PBMCs or T cells enriched from blood (not recorded which). Receptors were obtained from a woman aged 55-70 years who had recovered from COVID-19. CDR3s include the opening cysteine and the closing phenylalanine or tryptophan. A D gene is named only where the DNA matches it firmly.

D	V	J	CDR3	DNA
.	TRBV27	TRBJ1-3	CASSHHSGNTIYF	TGTGCCAGCAGCCATCACTCTGGAAACACCATATATTTT
TRBD1	TRBV10-2	TRBJ1-2	CASTRDRDYGYTF	TGCGCCAGCACCCGGGACAGGGACTATGGCTACACCTTC
.	TRBV20-1	TRBJ1-5	CSASPRVDQPQHF	TGCAGTGCTAGTCCCAGGGTGGACCAGCCCCAGCATTTT
.	TRBV2	TRBJ1-4	CASSVPAGSNEKLFF	TGTGCCAGCAGTGTTCCGGCAGGCTCGAATGAAAAACTGTTTTTT
TRBD1	TRBV7-2	TRBJ1-2	CASSLVHRGHYGYTF	TGTGCCAGCAGCTTAGTGCACAGGGGGCACTATGGCTACACCTTC
.	TRBV5-5	TRBJ1-2	CASSATGSNYGYTF	TGTGCCAGCAGCGCGACAGGATCAAACTATGGCTACACCTTC
.	TRBV9	TRBJ2-1	CASSPPRGSYNEQFF	TGTGCCAGCAGCCCACCTAGGGGCTCCTACAATGAGCAGTTCTTC
.	TRBV18	TRBJ1-4	CASSPSDGGAEKLFF	TGTGCCAGCTCACCAAGCGATGGAGGAGCGGAAAAACTGTTTTTT
.	TRBV5-1	TRBJ2-1	CASSLGTDDEQFF	TGCGCCAGCAGCCTCGGGACTGACGATGAGCAGTTCTTC
.	TRBV13	TRBJ1-1	CASSLEDTEAFF	TGTGCCAGCAGCCTCGAGGATACTGAAGCTTTCTTT
.	TRBV11-2	TRBJ1-1	CASSLYTGEAFF	TGTGCCAGCAGCTTATATACAGGAGAAGCTTTCTTT
.	TRBV5-6	TRBJ2-1	CASSLYLAREQFF	TGTGCCAGCAGCTTGTACCTAGCGAGGGAGCAGTTCTTC